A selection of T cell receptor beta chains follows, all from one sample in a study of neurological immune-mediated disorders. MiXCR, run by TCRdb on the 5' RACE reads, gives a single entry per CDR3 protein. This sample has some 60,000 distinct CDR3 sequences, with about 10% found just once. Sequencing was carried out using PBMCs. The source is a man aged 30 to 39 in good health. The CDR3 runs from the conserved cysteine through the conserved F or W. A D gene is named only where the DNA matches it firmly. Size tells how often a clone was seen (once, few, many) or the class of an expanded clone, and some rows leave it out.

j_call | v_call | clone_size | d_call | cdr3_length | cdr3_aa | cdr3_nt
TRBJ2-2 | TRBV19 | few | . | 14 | CASSIQGSPGELFF | TGTGCCAGTAGTATCCAGGGGAGCCCCGGGGAGCTGTTTTTT
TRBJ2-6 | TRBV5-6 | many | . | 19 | CASSLDYRTPSSGANVLTF | TGTGCCAGCAGCTTGGATTACAGGACCCCGAGCTCTGGGGCCAACGTCCTGACTTTC
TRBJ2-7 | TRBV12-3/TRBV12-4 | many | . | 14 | CASSLQELSYEQYF | TGTGCCAGCAGTTTACAGGAGTTATCCTACGAGCAGTACTTC
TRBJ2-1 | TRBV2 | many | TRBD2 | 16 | CASSTGLASSYNEQFF | TGTGCCAGCAGCACAGGACTAGCGTCATCCTACAATGAGCAGTTCTTC
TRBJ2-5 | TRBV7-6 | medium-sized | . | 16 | CASSLATAGLPSSQYF | TGTGCCAGCAGCTTAGCGACGGCGGGCCTCCCCTCATCCCAGTACTTC
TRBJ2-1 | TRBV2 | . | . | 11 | CSRACRNEQFF | TGTTCCCGGGCATGCAGGAATGAGCAGTTCTTC
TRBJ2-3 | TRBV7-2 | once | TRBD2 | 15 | CASSLGSGSGDTQYF | TGTGCCAGCAGCCTCGGGAGCGGGAGTGGGGATACGCAGTATTTT
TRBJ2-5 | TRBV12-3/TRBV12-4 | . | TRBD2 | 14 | CASILAGGRGTQYF | TGTGCCAGCATCCTAGCGGGAGGTCGCGGGACCCAGTACTTC
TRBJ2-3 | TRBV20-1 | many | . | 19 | CSASTAGGQRHTSTDTQYF | TGCAGTGCCTCCACGGCTGGCGGTCAACGACATACTAGCACAGATACGCAGTATTTT
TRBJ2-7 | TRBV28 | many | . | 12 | CASSLRTVEQYF | TGTGCCAGCAGTTTAAGGACGGTCGAGCAGTACTTC
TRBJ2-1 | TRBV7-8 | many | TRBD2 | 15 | CASSLVSGVYNEQFF | TGTGCCAGCAGCTTAGTTAGCGGGGTCTACAATGAGCAGTTCTTC
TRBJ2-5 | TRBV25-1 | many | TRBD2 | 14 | CASSFGTRGETQYF | TGTGCCAGCAGTTTCGGGACTAGGGGAGAGACCCAGTACTTC
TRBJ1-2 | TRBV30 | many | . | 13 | CAWSVGRPDGYTF | TGTGCCTGGAGTGTGGGCAGACCTGATGGCTACACCTTC
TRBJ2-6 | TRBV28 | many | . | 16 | CASTPFRGPGANVLTF | TGTGCCAGCACCCCTTTCAGGGGCCCCGGGGCCAACGTCCTGACTTTC
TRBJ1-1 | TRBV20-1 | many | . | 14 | CSARGGVGRTEAFF | TGCAGTGCTAGAGGAGGTGTAGGGCGAACTGAAGCTTTCTTT
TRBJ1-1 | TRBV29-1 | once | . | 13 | CSVEGGWNTDAFF | TGCAGCGTTGAAGGTGGTTGGAACACTGACGCTTTCTTT
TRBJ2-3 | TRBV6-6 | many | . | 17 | CASSYSMGSGPTDTQYF | TGTGCCAGCAGTTACTCGATGGGTAGCGGACCTACAGATACGCAGTATTTT
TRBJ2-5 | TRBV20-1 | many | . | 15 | CSARVEGAVDETQYF | TGCAGTGCTAGAGTTGAGGGAGCTGTTGACGAGACCCAGTACTTC
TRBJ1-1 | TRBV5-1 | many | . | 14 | CASSSPDKHTEAFF | TGCGCCAGCAGCTCCCCCGACAAACACACTGAAGCTTTCTTT
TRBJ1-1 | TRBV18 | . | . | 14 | CASSPRSRDTEAFF | TGTGCCAGCTCACCACGATCTCGTGATACTGAAGCTTTCTTT
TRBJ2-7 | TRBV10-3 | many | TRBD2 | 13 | CARGTSGSYEQYF | TGTGCCAGGGGGACTAGCGGGAGTTACGAGCAGTACTTC
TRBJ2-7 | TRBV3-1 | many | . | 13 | CASSHSESYEQYF | TGTGCCAGCAGCCACTCGGAGTCCTACGAGCAGTACTTC
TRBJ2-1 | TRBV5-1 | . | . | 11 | CASSEDSDQFF | TGCGCCAGCAGCGAAGACAGTGATCAGTTCTTC
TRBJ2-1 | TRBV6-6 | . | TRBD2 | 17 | CASSYMGLAGVYNEQFF | TGTGCCAGCAGTTACATGGGACTAGCGGGCGTCTACAATGAGCAGTTCTTC
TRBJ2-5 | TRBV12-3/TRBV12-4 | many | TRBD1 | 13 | CASQVGQGETQYF | TGTGCCAGTCAAGTCGGACAGGGTGAGACCCAGTACTTC
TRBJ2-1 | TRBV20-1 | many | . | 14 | CSARGLASYNEQFF | TGCAGTGCTAGAGGCCTAGCAAGCTACAATGAGCAGTTCTTC
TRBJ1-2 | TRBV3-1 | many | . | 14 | CASSHSGRSYGYTF | TGTGCCAGCAGCCACTCCGGGCGTAGCTATGGCTACACCTTC
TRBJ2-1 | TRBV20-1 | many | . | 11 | CSAPAYNEQFF | TGCAGTGCTCCAGCCTACAATGAGCAGTTCTTC
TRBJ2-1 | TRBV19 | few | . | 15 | CASSISPLVYNEQFF | TGTGCCAGTAGTATCTCCCCGCTGGTGTACAATGAGCAGTTCTTC